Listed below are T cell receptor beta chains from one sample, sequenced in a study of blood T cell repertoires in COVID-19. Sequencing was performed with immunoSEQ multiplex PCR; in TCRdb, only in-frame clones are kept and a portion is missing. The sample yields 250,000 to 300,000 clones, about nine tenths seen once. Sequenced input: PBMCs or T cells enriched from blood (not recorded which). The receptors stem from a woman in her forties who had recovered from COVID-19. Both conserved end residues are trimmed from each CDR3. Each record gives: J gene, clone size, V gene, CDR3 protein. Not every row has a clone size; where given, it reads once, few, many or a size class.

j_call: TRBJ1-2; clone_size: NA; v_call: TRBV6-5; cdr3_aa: ASSSQGALNGYT
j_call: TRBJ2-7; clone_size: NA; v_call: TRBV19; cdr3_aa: ASSPDRGFYEQY
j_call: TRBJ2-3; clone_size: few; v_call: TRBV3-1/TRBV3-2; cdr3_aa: ASSQDSHSADTQY
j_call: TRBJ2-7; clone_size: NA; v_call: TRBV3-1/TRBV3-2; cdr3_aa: ASSQNPGLVIREQY
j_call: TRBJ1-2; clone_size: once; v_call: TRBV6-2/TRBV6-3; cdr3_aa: ASSYLTSNYGYT
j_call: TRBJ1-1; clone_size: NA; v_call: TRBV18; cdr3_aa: ASSLRTANTEAF
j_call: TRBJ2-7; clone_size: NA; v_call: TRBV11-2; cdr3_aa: ASSSSGGTSYEQY
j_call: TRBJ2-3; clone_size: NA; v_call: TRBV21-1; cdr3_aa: AIRPAGGTDTQY
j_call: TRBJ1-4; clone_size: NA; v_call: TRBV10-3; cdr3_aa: AISDPAGQGNEKLF
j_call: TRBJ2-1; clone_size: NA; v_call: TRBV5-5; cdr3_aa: ASSSITSTGLDEQF
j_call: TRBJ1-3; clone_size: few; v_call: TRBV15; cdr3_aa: ATSRRSLPGNTIY
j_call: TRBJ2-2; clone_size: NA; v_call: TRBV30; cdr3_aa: AWSIPRGGNTGELF
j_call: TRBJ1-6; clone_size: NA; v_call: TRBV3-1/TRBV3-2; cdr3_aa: ASSPSWGDSPLH
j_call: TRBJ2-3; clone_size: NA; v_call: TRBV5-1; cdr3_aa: ASSFRQAPDTQY
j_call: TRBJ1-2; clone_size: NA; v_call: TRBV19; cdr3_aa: ASSIARQGPYYT
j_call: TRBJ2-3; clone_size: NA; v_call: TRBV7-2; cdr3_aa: ASSSNRQPDTQY
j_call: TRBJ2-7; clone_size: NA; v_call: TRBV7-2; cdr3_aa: ASSLARVAITYEQY
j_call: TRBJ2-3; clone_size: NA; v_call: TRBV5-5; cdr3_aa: ASSLGLAGSTDTQY
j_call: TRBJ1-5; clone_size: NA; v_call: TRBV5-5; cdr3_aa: ASSLSSVVQPQH
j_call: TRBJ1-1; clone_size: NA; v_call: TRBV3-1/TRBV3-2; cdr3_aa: ASSRREEAF
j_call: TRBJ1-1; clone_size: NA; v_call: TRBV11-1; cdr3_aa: ASSLGSGRNTEAF
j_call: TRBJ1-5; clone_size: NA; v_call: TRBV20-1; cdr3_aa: SASSGMNQPQH
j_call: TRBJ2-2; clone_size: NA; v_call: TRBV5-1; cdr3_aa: ASRAGSGNTGELF
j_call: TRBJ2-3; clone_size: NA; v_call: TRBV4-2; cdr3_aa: ASSLSPFGGGAQDTQY
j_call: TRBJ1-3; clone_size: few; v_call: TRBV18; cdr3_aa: ASSPGRDTIY
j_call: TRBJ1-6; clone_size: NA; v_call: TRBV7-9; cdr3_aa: ASSSTGANSPLH
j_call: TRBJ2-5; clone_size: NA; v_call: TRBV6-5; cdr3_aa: ASMFILTQETQY
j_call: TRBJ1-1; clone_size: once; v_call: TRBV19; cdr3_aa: ASSIDFGATEAF
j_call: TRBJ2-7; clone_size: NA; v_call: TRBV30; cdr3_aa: AWSVGTGGHEQY
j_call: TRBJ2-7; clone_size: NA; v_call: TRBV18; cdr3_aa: ASSESPGEQY
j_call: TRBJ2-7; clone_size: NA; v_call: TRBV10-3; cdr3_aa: AISESRTSGSYEQY
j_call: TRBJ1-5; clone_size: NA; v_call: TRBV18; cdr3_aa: ASSPGQSSNQPQH
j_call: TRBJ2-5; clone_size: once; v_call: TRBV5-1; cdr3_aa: ASSRASGQETQY
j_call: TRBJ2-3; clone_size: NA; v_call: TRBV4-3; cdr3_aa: ASSPRLAGETDTQY
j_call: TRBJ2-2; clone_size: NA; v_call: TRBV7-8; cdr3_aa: ASSFPAGISTGELF
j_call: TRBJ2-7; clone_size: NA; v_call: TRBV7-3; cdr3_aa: ASSQDRAGAYEQY
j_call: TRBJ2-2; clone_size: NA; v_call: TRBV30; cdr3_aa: AGMGYGELF
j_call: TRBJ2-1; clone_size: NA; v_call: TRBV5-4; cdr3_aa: ASSFDLGSYNEQF
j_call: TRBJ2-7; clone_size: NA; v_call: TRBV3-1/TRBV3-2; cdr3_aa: ASSQKDYPSYEQY
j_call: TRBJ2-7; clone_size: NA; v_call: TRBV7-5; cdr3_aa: ARSLVRSSGAVEQY
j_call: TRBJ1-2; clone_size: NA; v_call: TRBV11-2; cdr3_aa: ASSSRSWDREAHT
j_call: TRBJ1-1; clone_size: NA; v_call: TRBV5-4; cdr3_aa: ASSSRAGGPEAF
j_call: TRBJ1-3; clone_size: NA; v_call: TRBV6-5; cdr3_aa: ASRSTGGSGNTIY
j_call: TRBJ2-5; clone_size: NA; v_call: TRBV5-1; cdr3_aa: ASSLRTSGGQETQY
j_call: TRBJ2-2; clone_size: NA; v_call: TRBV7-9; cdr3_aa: ASSFRTSGNTGELF
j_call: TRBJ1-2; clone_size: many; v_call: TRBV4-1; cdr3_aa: ASSQVIRKTNREANYGYT
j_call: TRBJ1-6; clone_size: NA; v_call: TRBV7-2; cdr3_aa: ASSLATGVASPLH
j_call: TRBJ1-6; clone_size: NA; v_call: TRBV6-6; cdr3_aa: ASSPRQASSYNSPLH